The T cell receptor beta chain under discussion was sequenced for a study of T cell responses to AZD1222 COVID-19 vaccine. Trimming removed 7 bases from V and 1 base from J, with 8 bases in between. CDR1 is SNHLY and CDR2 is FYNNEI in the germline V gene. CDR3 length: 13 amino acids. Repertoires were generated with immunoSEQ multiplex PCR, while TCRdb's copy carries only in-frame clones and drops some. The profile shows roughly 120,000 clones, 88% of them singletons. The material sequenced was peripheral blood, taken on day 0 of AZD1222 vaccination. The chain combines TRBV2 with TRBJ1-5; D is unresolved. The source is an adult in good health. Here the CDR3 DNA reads TGTGCCAGCATTGGGGAAAGCAATCAGCCCCAGCATTTT. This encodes CASIGESNQPQHF.